This entry lists 5 T cell receptor beta chains sequenced from one sample in a study of PD-L1 blockade in urothelial cancer. The assay was immunoSEQ multiplex PCR, and TCRdb's table has in-frame clones only and misses some. The profile covers 60,000 to 85,000 clones, with around 90% appearing a single time and roughly 5.2% taken by the ten largest. The sample in question was PBMCs, obtained around atezolizumab (anti-PD-L1) treatment. These receptors came from a woman aged 70-85 years with urothelial cancer.

J is TRBJ1-1 and V is TRBV27; no definite D call. The V gene lost 8 bases and the J gene lost 5 bases, with 15 bases spanning the gap. The CDR3 totals 13 residues. Germline CDR1 is MNHEY and CDR2 is SMNVEV (reference sequence). CDR3 in amino acids: CASSFAGPTEAFF. The CDR3 region has the DNA TGTGCCAGCTCCTTCGCGGGCCCTACTGAAGCTTTCTTT.

V and J are TRBV7-9 and TRBJ1-1; tentatively, D is TRBD1 (5 bases). Germline V CDR1 and CDR2: SEHNR, FQNEAQ (reference sequence). The ends were cut back, 1 base at V and 4 bases at J, with 13 bases in the middle. The CDR3 runs 15 residues. The CDR3 protein is CASSLGGRWGTEAFF. CDR3 nucleotide sequence: TGTGCCAGCAGCTTAGGGGGCAGATGGGGCACTGAAGCTTTCTTT.

V gene TRBV6-1 combines with J gene TRBJ1-2, with TRBD1 as a possible D gene (5 bases). Trimming took off 6 bases at V and 2 bases at J, with 22 bases between the two ends. This CDR3 has 17 residues. The germline gives CDR1 MNHNS, CDR2 SASEGT. CDR3 nucleotides: TGTGCCAGCAGAGAACGGGGGGGTTCAGGGTTAAACTATGGCTACACCTTC. The encoded protein is CASRERGGSGLNYGYTF.

The chain couples TRBV6-5 to TRBJ1-3, with D tentatively TRBD1 (6 bases). This CDR3 has 13 residues. Germline assignment: CDR1 MNHEY and CDR2 SVGAGI. The V end lost 7 bases, the J end lost 4 bases, and 11 bases lay between the germline ends. CDR3 protein: CASIGGPGNTIYF. In nucleotides, the CDR3 is TGTGCCAGCATCGGGGGGCCAGGAAACACCATATATTTT.

J is TRBJ2-7 and V is TRBV14; possible D gene TRBD2, 6 bases. This CDR3 is built from 20 residues. The V end lost 2 bases, the J end lost 4 bases, and 30 bases lay between the germline ends. Germline CDR1 reads SGHDN; CDR2 reads FVKESK. CDR3 coding DNA: TGTGCCAGCAGCCAAACACCGTTCTCCTCATTAGCGGAGTCTCAGTACGAGCAGTACTTC. This translates into CASSQTPFSSLAESQYEQYF.